This TCR beta chain was identified during a study of control samples from healthy donors and cancer patients. Here immunoSEQ multiplex PCR was the method, and the copy in TCRdb shows in-frame clones only, minus some. Of 45,000 to 60,000 clones in the sample, around 94% were seen once. V was cut by 4 bases and J by 7 bases, with 27 bases left in between. Germline V CDR1 and CDR2: SGHNT, YYREEE (reference sequence). CDR3 length equals 17 residues. The specimen sequenced was blood. This chain joins TRBV5-4 and TRBJ2-7, with D perhaps TRBD1 (6 bases). The sequence was collected from a man aged 30 to 39 in good health. The chain's CDR3 is CASSRGVVGQGLVEQYF. DNA of the CDR3: TGTGCCAGCAGCAGGGGTGTCGTAGGTCAGGGGTTAGTGGAGCAGTACTTC.